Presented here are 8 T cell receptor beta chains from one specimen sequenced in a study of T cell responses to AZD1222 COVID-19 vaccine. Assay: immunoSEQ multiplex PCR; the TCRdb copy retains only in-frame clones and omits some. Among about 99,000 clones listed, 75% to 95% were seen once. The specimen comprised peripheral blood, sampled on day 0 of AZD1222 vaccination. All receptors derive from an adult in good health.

The CDR3 sequence is CASSLTGTGVNEQFF. The DNA of the CDR3 is TGTGCCAGCAGCTTAACCGGGACAGGGGTCAATGAGCAGTTCTTC. The chain joins TRBV9 to TRBJ2-1, with TRBD1 identical over 10 bases. CDR3 length: 15 residues. Germline CDR1 SGDLS, CDR2 YYNGEE. After removal of 4 bases from V and 6 bases from J, the junction contained 7 bases not matched to a gene.

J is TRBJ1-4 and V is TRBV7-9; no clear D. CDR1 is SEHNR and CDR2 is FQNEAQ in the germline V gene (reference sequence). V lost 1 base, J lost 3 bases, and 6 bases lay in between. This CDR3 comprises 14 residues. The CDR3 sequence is CASSLGSSNEKLFF. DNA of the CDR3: TGTGCCAGCAGCTTAGGAAGCTCTAATGAAAAACTGTTTTTT.

CDR3 sequence: CATKLGGTNTGELFF. The CDR3 nucleotides are TGCGCCACCAAATTAGGGGGGACGAACACCGGGGAGCTGTTTTTT. The V gene is TRBV5-1, the J gene TRBJ2-2; D possibly uses TRBD1 or TRBD2 (6 bases each). CDR1 SGHRS and CDR2 YFSETQ come from the germline V gene. The V end lost 9 bases, the J end lost 0 bases, and 15 bases lay between the germline ends. The CDR3 length is 15 residues.

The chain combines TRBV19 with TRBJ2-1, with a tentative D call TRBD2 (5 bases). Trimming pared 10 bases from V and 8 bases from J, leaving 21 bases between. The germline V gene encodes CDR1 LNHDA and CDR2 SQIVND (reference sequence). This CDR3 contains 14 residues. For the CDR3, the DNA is TGTGCCACCAGGAATTCGAGGGTGGACGATGAGCAGTTCTTC. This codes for CATRNSRVDDEQFF.

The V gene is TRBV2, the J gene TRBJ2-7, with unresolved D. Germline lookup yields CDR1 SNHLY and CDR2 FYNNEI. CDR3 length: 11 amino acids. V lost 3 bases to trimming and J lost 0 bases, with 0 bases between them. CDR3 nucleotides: TGTGCCAGCAGTGACTCCTACGAGCAGTACTTC. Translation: CASSDSYEQYF.

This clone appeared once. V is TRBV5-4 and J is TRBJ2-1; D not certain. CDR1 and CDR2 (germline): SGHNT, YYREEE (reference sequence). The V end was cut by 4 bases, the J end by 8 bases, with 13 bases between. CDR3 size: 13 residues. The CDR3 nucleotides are TGTGCCAGCAGCCCCGGTGCCGCCGATGAGCAGTTCTTC. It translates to CASSPGAADEQFF. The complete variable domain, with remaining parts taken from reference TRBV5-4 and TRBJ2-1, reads ETGVTQSPTHLIKTRGQQVTLRCSSQSGHNTVSWYQQALGQGPQFIFQYYREEENGRGNFPPRFSGLQFPNYSSELNVNALELDDSALYLCASSPGAADEQFFGPGTRLTVL.

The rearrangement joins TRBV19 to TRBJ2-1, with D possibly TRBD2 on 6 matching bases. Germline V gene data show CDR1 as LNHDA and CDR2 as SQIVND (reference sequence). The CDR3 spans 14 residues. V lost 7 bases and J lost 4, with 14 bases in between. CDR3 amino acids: CASNPGLLYNEQFF. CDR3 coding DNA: TGTGCCAGTAATCCGGGACTCTTGTACAATGAGCAGTTCTTC. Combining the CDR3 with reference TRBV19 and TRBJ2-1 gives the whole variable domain DGGITQSPKYLFRKEGQNVTLSCEQNLNHDAMYWYRQDPGQGLRLIYYSQIVNDFQKGDIAEGYSVSREKKESFPLTVTSAQKNPTAFYLCASNPGLLYNEQFFGPGTRLTVL.

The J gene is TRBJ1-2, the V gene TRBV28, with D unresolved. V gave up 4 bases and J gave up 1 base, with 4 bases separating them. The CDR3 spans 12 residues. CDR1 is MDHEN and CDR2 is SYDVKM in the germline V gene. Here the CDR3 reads CASSYLNYGYTF. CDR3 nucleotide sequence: TGTGCCAGCAGTTACCTTAACTATGGCTACACCTTC.